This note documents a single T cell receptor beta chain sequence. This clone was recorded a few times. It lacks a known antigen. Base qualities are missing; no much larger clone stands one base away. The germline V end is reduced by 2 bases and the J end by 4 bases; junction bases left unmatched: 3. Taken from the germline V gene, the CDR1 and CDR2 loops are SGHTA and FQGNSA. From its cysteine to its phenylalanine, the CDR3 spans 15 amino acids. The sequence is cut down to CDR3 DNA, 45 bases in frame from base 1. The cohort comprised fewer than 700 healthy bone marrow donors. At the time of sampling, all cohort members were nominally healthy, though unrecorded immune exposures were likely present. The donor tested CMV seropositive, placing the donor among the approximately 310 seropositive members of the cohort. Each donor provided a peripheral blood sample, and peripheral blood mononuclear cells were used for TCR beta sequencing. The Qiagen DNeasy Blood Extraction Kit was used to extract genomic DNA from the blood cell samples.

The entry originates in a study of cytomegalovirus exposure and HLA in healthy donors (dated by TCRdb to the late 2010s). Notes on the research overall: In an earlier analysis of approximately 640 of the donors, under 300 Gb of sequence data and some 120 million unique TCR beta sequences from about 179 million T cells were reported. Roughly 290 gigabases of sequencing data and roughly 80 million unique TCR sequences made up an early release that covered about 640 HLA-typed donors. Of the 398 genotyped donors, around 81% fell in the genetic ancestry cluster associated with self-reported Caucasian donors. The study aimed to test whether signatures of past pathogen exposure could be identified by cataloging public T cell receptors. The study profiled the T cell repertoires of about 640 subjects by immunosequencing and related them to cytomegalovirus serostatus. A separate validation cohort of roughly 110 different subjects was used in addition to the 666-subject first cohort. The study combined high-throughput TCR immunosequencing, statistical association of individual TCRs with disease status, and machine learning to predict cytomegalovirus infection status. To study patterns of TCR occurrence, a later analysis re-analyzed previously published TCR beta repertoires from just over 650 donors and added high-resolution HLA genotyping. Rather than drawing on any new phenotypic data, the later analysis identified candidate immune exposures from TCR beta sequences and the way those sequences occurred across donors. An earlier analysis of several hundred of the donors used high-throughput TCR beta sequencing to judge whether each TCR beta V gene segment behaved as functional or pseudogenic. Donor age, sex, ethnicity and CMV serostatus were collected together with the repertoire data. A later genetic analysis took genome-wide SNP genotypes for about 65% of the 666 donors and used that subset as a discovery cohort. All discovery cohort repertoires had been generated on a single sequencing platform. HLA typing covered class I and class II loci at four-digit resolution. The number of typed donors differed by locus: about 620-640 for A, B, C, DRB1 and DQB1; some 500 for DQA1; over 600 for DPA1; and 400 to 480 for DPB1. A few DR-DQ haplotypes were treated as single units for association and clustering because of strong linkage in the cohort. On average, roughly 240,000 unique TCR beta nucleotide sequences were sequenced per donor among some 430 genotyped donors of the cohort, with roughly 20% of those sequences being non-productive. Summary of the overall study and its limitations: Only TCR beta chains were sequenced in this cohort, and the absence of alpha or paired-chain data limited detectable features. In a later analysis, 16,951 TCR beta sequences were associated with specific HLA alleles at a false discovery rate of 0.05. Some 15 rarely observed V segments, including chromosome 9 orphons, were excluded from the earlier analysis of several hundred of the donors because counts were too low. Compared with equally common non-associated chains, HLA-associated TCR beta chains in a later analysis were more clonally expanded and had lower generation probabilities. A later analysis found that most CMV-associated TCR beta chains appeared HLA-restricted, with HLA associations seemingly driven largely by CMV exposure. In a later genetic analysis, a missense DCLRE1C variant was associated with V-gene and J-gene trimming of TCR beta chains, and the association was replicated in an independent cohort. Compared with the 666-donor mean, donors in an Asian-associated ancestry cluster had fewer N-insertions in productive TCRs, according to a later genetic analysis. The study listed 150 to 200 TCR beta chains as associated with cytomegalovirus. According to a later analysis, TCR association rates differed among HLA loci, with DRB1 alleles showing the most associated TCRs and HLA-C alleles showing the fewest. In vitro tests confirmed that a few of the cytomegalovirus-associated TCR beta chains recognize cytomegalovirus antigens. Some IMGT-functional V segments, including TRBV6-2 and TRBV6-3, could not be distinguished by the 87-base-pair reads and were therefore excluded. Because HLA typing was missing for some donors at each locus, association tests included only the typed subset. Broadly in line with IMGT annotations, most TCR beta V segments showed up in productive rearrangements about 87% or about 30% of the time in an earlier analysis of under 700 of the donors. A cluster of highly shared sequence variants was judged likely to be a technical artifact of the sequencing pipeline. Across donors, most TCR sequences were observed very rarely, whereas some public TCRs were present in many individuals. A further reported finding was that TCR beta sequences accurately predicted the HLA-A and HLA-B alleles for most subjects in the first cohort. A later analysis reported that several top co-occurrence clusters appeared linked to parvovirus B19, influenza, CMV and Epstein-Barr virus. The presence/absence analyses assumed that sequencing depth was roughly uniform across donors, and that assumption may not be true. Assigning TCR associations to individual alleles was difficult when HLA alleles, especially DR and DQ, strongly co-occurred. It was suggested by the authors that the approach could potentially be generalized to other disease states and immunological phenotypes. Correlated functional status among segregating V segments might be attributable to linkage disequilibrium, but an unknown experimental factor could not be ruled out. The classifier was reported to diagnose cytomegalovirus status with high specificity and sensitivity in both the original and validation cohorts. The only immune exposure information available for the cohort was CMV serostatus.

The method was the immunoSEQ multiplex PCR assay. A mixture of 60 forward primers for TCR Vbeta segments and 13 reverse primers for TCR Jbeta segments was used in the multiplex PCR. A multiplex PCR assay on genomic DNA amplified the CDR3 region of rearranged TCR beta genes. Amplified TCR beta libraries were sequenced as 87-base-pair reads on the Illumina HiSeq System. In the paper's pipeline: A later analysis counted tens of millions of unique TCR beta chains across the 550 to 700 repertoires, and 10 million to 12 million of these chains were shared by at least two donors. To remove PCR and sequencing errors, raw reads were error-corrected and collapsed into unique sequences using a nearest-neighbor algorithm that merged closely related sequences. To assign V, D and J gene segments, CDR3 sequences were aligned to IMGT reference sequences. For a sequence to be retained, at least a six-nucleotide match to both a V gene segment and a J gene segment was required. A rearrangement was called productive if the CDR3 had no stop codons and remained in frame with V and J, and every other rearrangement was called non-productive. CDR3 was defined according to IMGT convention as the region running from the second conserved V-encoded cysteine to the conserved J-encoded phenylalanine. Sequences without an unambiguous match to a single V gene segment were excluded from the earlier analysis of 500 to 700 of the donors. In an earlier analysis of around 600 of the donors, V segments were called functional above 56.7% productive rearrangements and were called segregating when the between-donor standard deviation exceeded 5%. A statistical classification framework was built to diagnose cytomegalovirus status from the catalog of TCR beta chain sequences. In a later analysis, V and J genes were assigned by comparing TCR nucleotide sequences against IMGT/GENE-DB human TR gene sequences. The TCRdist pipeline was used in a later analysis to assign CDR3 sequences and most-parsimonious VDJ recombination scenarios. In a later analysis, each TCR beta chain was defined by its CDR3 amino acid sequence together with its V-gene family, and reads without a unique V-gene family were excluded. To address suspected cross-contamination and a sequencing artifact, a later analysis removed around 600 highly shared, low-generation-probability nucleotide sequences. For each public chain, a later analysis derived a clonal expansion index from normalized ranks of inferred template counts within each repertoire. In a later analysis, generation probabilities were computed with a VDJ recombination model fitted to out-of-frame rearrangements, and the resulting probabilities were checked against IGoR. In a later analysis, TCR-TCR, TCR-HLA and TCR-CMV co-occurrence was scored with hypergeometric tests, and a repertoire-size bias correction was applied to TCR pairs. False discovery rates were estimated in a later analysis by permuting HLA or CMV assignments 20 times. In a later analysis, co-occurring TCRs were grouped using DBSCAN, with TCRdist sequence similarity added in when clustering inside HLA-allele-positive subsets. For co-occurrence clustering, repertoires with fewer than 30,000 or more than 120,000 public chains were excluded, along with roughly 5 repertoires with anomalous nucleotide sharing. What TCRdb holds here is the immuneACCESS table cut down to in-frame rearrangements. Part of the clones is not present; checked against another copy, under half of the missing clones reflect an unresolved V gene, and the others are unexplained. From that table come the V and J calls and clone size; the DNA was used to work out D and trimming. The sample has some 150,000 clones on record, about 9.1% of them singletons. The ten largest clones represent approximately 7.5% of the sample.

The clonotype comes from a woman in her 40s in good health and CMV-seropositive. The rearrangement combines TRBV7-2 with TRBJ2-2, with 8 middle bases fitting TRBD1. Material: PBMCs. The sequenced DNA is TGTGCCAGCAGCTTAACAGGGGGAAGCACCGGGGAGCTGTTTTTT. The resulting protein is CASSLTGGSTGELFF.